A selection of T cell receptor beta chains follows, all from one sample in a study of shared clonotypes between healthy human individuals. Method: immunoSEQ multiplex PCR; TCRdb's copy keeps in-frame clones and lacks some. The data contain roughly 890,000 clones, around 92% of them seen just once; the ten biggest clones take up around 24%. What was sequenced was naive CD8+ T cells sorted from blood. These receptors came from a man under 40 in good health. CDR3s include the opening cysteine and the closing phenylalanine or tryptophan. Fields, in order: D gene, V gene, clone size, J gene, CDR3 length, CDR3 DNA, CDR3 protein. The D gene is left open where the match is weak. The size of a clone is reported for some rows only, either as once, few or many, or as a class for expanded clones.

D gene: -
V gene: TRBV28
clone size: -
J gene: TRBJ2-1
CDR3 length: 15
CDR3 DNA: TGTGCCAGCATCACAGGAGTAGATAACTACAATGAGCAGTTCTTC
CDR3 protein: CASITGVDNYNEQFF

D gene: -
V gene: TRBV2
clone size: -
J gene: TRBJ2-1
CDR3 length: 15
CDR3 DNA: TGTGCCAGCAGCGAGGGGCGTTACTCCTACAATGAGCAGTTCTTC
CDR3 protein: CASSEGRYSYNEQFF

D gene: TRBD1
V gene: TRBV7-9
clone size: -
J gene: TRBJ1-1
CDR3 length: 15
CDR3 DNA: TGTGCCAGCAGCTTCTTAGACAGGGTTGACACTGAAGCTTTCTTT
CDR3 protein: CASSFLDRVDTEAFF

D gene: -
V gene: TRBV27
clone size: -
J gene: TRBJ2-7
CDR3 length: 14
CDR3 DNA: TGTGCCAGCAGTTCCTTTTCGGGAGAGTACGAGCAGTACTTC
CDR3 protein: CASSSFSGEYEQYF

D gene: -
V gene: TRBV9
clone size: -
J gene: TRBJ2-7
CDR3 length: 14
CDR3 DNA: TGTGCCAGCAGCCCAAGCGGATCCCCCTACGAGCAGTACTTC
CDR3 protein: CASSPSGSPYEQYF

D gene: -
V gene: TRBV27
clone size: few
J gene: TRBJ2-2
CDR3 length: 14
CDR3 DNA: TGTGCCAGCGCCGCTGCTTCGAACACCGGGGAGCTGTTTTTT
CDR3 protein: CASAAASNTGELFF

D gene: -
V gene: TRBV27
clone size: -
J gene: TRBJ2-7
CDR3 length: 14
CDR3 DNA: TGTGCCAGCAGTAATCTGGGCGCCTCTTACGAGCAGTACTTC
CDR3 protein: CASSNLGASYEQYF

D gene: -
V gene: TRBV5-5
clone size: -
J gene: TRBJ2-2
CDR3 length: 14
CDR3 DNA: TGTGCCAGCAACGCAGCACAGGGCTCCGGGGAGCTGTTTTTT
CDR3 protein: CASNAAQGSGELFF

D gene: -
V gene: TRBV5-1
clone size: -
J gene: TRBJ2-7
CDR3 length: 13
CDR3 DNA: TGCGCCAGCAGCGACGCAGGGTCCTACGAGCAGTACTTC
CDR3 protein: CASSDAGSYEQYF

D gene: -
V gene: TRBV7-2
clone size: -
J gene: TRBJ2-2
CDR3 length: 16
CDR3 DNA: TGTGCCAGCAGCCGAAGACTAGAAGGGTACACCGGGGAGCTGTTTTTT
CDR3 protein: CASSRRLEGYTGELFF

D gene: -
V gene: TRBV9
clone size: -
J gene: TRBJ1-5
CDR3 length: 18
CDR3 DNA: TGTGCCAGCAGCGAACCGGCGGCAGGAGACGATAGCAATCAGCCCCAGCATTTT
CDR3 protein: CASSEPAAGDDSNQPQHF

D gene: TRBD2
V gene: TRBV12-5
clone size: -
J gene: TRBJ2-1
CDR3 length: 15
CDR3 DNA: TGTGCCAGTGGTTTGGAGTTAGCGGGATACAATGAGCAGTTCTTC
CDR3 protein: CASGLELAGYNEQFF

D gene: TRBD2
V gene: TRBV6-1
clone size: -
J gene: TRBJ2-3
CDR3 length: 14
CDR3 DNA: TGTGCCAGCAGTGACGGGGGGAGCACAGATACGCAGTATTTT
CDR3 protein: CASSDGGSTDTQYF

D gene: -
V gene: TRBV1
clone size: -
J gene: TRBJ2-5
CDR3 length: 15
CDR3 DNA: TGCACCAGCTCTCCGGGACTAGCGGGAGTCCAGACCCAGTACTTC
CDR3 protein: CTSSPGLAGVQTQYF

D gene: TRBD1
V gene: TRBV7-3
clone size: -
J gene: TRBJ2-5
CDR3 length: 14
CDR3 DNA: TGTGCCAGCAGCTCCCAGGGGGAACAAGAGACCCAGTACTTC
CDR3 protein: CASSSQGEQETQYF

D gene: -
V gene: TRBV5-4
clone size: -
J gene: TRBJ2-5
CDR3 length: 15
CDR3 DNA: TGTGCCAGCAGCTTGCTAGGTGCGGGACAAGAGACCCAGTACTTC
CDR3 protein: CASSLLGAGQETQYF

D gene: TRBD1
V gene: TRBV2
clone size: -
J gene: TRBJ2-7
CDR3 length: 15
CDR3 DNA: TGTGCCAGCAGTGAAGCGCACAGGGGAGTGTACGAGCAGTACTTC
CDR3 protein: CASSEAHRGVYEQYF

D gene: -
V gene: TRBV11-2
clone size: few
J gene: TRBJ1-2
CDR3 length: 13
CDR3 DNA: TGTGCCAGCAGCGTAAGGGGCAACTATGGCTACACCTTC
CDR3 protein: CASSVRGNYGYTF

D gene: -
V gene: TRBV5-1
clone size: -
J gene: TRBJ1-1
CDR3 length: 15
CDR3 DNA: TGCGCCAGCAGACCCTCTAACAGGGATCACACTGAAGCTTTCTTT
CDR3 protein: CASRPSNRDHTEAFF

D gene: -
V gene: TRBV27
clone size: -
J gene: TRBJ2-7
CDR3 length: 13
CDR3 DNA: TGTGCCAGCAGTTTAAGCGGAGACTACGAGCAGTACTTC
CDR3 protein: CASSLSGDYEQYF

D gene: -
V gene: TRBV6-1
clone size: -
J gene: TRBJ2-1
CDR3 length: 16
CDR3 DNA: TGTGCCAGCAGTGATTTGTGGGAGCCGTTATACAATGAGCAGTTCTTC
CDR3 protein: CASSDLWEPLYNEQFF

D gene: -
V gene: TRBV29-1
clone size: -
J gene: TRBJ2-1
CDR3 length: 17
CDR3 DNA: TGCAGCGTTGAAGATTTGCCGGACCTTAGCTCCTACAATGAGCAGTTCTTC
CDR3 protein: CSVEDLPDLSSYNEQFF

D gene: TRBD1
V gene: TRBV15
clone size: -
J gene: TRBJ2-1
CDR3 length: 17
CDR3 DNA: TGTGCCACCAGCAGAGGGGGGGTGACAGGGGCCCTTGGTGAGCAGTTCTTC
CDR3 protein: CATSRGGVTGALGEQFF

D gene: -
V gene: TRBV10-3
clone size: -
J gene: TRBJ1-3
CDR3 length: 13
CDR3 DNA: TGTGCCATCAGTGAAAAGTCTGGAAACACCATATATTTT
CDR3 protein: CAISEKSGNTIYF

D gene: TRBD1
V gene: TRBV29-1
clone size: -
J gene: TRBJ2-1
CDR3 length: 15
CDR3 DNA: TGCAGCGCCCCCCCCTTGGACAGGGGAAAGGATGAGCAGTTCTTC
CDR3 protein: CSAPPLDRGKDEQFF

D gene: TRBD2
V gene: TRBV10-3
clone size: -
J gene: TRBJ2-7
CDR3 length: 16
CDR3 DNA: TGTGCCATCGGGGGGACTAGCGGGAGTCCAGAATACGAGCAGTACTTC
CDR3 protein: CAIGGTSGSPEYEQYF

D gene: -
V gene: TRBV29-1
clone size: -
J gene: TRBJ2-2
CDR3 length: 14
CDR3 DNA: TGCAGCGTTGACGGGGGGCACTACACCGGGGAGCTGTTTTTT
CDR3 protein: CSVDGGHYTGELFF

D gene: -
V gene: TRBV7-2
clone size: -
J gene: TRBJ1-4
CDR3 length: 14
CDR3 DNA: TGTGCCAGCAGCTCAGGGCCTCTGGGTGAAAAACTGTTTTTT
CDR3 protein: CASSSGPLGEKLFF

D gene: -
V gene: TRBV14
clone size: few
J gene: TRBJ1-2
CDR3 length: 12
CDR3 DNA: TGTGCCAGCAGCCTAGGCCTCGGGAGCTACACCTTC
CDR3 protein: CASSLGLGSYTF

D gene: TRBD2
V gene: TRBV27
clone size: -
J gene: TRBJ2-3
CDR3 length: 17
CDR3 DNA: TGTGCCAGCAGTTTATTTGCTAGCGGGACTAGCACAGATACGCAGTATTTT
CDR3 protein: CASSLFASGTSTDTQYF

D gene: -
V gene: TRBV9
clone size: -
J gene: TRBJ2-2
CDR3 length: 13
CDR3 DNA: TGTGCCAGCAGCTCAGTGCAAGGCGGGGAGCTGTTTTTT
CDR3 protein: CASSSVQGGELFF

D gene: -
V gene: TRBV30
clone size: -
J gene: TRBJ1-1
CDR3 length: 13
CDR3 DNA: TGTGCCTGGAAAACGACTATGAACACTGAAGCTTTCTTT
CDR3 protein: CAWKTTMNTEAFF

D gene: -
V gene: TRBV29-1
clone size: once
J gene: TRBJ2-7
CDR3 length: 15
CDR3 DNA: TGCAGCGTTGAAAAGACGGGCTCAAGCTCCTACGAGCAGTACTTC
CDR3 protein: CSVEKTGSSSYEQYF